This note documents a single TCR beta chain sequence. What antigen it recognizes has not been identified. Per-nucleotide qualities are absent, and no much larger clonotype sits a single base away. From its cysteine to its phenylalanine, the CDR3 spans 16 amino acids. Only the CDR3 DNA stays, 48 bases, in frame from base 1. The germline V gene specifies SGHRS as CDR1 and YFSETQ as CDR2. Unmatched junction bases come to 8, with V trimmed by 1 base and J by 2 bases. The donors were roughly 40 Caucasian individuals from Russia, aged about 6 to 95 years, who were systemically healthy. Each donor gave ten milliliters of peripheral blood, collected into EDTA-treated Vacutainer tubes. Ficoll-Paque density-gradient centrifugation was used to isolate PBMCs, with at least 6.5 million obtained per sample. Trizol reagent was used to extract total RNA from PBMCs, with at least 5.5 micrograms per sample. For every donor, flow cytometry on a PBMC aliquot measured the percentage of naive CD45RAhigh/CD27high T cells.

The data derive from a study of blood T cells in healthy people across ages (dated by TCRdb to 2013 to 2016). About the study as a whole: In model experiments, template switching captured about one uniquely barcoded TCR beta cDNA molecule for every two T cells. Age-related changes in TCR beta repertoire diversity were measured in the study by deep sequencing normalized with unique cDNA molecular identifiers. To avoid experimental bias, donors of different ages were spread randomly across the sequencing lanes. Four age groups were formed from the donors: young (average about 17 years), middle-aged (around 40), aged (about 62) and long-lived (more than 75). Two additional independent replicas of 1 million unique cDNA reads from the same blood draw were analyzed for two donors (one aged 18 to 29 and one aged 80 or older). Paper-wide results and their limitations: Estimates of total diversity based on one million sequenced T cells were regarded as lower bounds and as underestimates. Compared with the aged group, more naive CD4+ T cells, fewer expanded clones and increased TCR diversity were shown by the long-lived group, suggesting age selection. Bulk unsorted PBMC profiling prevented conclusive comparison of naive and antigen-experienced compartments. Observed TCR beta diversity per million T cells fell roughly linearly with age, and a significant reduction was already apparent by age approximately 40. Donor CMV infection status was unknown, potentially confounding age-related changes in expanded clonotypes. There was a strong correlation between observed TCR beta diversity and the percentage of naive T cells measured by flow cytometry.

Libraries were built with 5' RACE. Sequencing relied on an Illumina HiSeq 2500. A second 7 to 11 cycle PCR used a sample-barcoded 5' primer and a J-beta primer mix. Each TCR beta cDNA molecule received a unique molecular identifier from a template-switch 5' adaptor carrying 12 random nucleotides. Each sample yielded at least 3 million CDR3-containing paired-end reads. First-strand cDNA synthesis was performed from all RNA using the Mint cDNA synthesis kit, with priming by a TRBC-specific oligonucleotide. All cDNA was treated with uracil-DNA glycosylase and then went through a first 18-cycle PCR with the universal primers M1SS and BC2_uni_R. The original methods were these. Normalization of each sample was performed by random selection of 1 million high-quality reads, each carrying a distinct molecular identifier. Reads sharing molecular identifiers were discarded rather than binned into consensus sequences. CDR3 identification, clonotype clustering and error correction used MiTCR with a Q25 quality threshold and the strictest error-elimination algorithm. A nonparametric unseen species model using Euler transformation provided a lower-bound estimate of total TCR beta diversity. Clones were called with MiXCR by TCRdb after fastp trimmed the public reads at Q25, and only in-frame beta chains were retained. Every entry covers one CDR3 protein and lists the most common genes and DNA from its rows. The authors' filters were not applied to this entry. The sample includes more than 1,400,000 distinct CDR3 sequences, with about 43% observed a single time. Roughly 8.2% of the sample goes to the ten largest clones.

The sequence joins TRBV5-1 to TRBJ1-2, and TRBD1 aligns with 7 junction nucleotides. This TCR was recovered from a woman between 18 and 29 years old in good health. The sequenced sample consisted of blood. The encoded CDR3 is CASSLHRTGLNYGYTF. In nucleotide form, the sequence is TGCGCCAGCAGCTTGCATCGGACAGGCCTAAACTATGGCTACACCTTC.